These T cell receptor beta chains were read from a single sample in a study of blood T cell repertoires in COVID-19. Clones were sequenced by immunoSEQ multiplex PCR, and TCRdb holds only the in-frame ones, with some missing. The sample holds about 250,000 clones, roughly 80% seen once. Sequenced sample: peripheral blood. These receptors came from an elderly man with acute or convalescent COVID-19. CDR3s include the opening cysteine and the closing phenylalanine or tryptophan. The D gene is left open where the match is weak. Not all rows give a size; the values are once, few, many and, for expanded clones, a class.

d_gene,len,abundance,v_gene,j_gene,CDR3nt,CDR3aa
TRBD1,17,NA,TRBV7-9,TRBJ2-5,TGTGCCAGCAGCTTAGTTAGAGTAGACAGGGCGGCGGAGACCCAGTACTTC,CASSLVRVDRAAETQYF
TRBD1,15,NA,TRBV5-6,TRBJ2-7,TGTGCCAGCAGCTTTAGGGGACAGGGGTTGTACGAGCAGTACTTC,CASSFRGQGLYEQYF
TRBD1,14,NA,TRBV28,TRBJ1-2,TGTGCCAGCGTCACCGGGACAGGGGGCTTTGGCTACACCTTC,CASVTGTGGFGYTF
NA,16,NA,TRBV9,TRBJ1-6,TGTGCCAGCAGTAGACAGGACAGCTCCTATAATTCACCCCTCCACTTT,CASSRQDSSYNSPLHF
NA,16,NA,TRBV19,TRBJ2-3,TGTGCCAGTATCCGAGGGAGGTGGGTCCCCACAGATACGCAGTATTTT,CASIRGRWVPTDTQYF
TRBD1,18,NA,TRBV24-1,TRBJ2-7,TGTGCCACCAGTGATTCGATCGGGACAGGGTTCAACCTTTACGAGCAGTACTTC,CATSDSIGTGFNLYEQYF
NA,18,NA,TRBV13,TRBJ1-6,TGTGCCAGCAGCGCGGGCGAGGGTTCTCGCTCCTATAATTCACCCCTCCACTTT,CASSAGEGSRSYNSPLHF
NA,15,NA,TRBV14,TRBJ1-1,TGTGCCAGCAGCCAAATTATCGGGAGGAACACTGAAGCTTTCTTT,CASSQIIGRNTEAFF
TRBD2,15,once,TRBV6-5,TRBJ2-1,TGTGCCAGCAGTTACCAAGGGACTAGCGGAGGTGAGCAGTTCTTC,CASSYQGTSGGEQFF
NA,15,NA,TRBV30,TRBJ1-5,TGTGCCTGGAGTGTACAAGGGGGTGGACATCAGCCCCAGCATTTT,CAWSVQGGGHQPQHF
TRBD2,14,NA,TRBV18,TRBJ2-7,TGTGCCAGCTCACCACCAAGCGGGGGGCGCGAGCAGTACTTC,CASSPPSGGREQYF
TRBD1,15,once,TRBV5-1,TRBJ2-2,TGCGCCAGCAGCTCTCGGACAGGGGGTCCCGGGGAGCTGTTTTTT,CASSSRTGGPGELFF
NA,13,NA,TRBV11-2,TRBJ2-2,TGTGCCAGCAGCTTTTTGAGGACCGGGGAGCTGTTTTTT,CASSFLRTGELFF
TRBD1,15,NA,TRBV7-9,TRBJ1-5,TGTGCCAGCAGCTCGGGACAGGGTGGCAATCAGCCCCAGCATTTT,CASSSGQGGNQPQHF
NA,13,NA,TRBV11-1,TRBJ1-2,TGTGCCAGCAGCCTGACAGATAACTATGGCTACACCTTC,CASSLTDNYGYTF
NA,15,NA,TRBV7-2,TRBJ1-3,TGTGCCAGCAGCTTAAGGGGCTCATCTGGAAACACCATATATTTT,CASSLRGSSGNTIYF
NA,14,NA,TRBV28,TRBJ1-3,TGTGCCAGTGCAGCGGGGAGCTCTGGAAACACCATATATTTT,CASAAGSSGNTIYF